These 8 T cell receptor beta chains share one sample of origin, sequenced in a study of OX40 agonist ivuxolimab in advanced cancers. Libraries were prepared by immunoSEQ multiplex PCR; TCRdb keeps only in-frame clonotypes and omits some of them. Of 60,000 to 70,000 clones in the sample, 86% were seen once. The sequencing used CD4+ or CD8+ T cells sorted from blood, collected in a trial of the OX40 agonist ivuxolimab. The source is an adult with an advanced solid tumor such as melanoma, head and neck, liver or kidney cancer.

The chain combines TRBV11-2 with TRBJ2-7, with 8 bases aligning to TRBD1. Germline V gene lookup returns CDR1 SGHAT and CDR2 FQNNGV. The junction had 5 bases not matched to a gene; V was cut back by 7 bases and J by 3 bases. This CDR3 is 13 amino acids long. The CDR3 DNA sequence: TGTGCCAGCACCCGACAGGGGTTCTACGAGCAGTACTTC. Translation gives CASTRQGFYEQYF.

This chain uses TRBV25-1 with TRBJ2-3; D remains ambiguous. Trimming stripped 2 bases from V and 4 bases from J, with 7 bases between. The germline gives CDR1 MGHDK, CDR2 SYGVNS. The CDR3 loop spans 13 amino acids. CDR3: CASSEPVADTQYF. In nucleotides, the CDR3 is TGTGCCAGCAGTGAACCGGTGGCAGATACGCAGTATTTT.

This chain joins TRBV7-9 and TRBJ2-5, with 9 bases aligning to TRBD2. Germline CDR1 SEHNR, CDR2 FQNEAQ (reference sequence). This CDR3 is 13 amino acids long. The ends lost 5 bases at V and 5 bases at J; junction bases unmatched: 3. CDR3 amino acids: CASSRSGSETQYF. The CDR3 coding sequence is TGTGCCAGCAGCCGTAGCGGGAGTGAGACCCAGTACTTC.

This chain uses TRBV6-1 with TRBJ1-6; TRBD1 might be the D (5 bases). Trimming shortened V by 1 base and J by 9 bases, and 13 bases separated the two germline ends. The CDR3 runs 15 residues. Germline V gives CDR1 MNHNS, CDR2 SASEGT. The CDR3 here is CASSEEGAVASPLHF. In DNA, the CDR3 is TGTGCCAGCAGTGAAGAAGGGGCTGTAGCTTCACCCCTCCACTTT.

V and J are TRBV25-1 and TRBJ1-1, with a tentative D call TRBD1 (6 bases). The CDR3 totals 15 residues. Germline CDR1 reads MGHDK; CDR2 reads SYGVNS. Trimming stripped 4 bases from V and 3 bases from J, with 15 bases between. The DNA for the CDR3 is TGTGCCAGCAGTGCCTCCATAGGGGGACACACTGAAGCTTTCTTT. It encodes CASSASIGGHTEAFF.

This clone occurred a few times. The gene calls are TRBV2 and TRBJ1-3; D is uncertain. V was trimmed by 7 bases and J by 2 bases, leaving 3 bases between them. Germline CDR1 is SNHLY and CDR2 is FYNNEI. The CDR3 has 11 amino acids. This CDR3 is CASKAGNTIYF. CDR3 in DNA: TGTGCCAGCAAAGCTGGAAACACCATATATTTT.

The rearrangement uses TRBV18 and TRBJ1-2, with unresolved D. Germline lookup yields CDR1 KGHSH and CDR2 LQKENI. This CDR3 region has 15 residues. V was trimmed by 3 bases and J by 4 bases, leaving 15 bases between them. The CDR3 loop reads CASSPSYSQSYGYTF. In nucleotides, the CDR3 is TGTGCCAGCTCACCCTCTTACAGCCAGTCCTATGGCTACACCTTC.

The chain couples TRBV15 to TRBJ2-7; D may be TRBD1 (5 bases). V was shortened by 1 base and J by 0 bases, with 13 bases between the two germline ends. The germline V gene has CDR1 LNHNV and CDR2 YYDKDF (reference sequence). This CDR3 comprises 16 residues. In nucleotides, the CDR3 is TGTGCCACCAGCAGAGGATCAGGGTGGGACTCCTACGAGCAGTACTTC. Its protein product is CATSRGSGWDSYEQYF. The variable domain in full, completed from reference TRBV15 and TRBJ2-7, reads DAMVIQNPRYQVTQFGKPVTLSCSQTLNHNVMYWYQQKSSQAPKLLFHYYDKDFNNEADTPDNFQSRRPNTSFCFLDIRSPGLGDTAMYLCATSRGSGWDSYEQYFGPGTRLTVT.